This entry concerns a single T cell receptor (beta chain). Its antigen is still unknown. The data were obtained in a study of T cell responses to AZD1222 COVID-19 vaccine. As for the study in general: Second doses that came at about 4 or about 12 weeks were put together. Study outcomes and limitations: Baseline serostatus was positive in only five to seven AZD1222 recipients. Donor demographics were predominantly white British with a female majority; clonal diversity may be underestimated. Spike-specific TCR repertoires showed rising breadth and depth after two AZD1222 doses.

The CDR3 runs to 14 residues. The V gene end was trimmed by 3 bases and the J gene end by 4 bases; junction bases not matched to a gene: 3. Germline V gives CDR1 SGHNT, CDR2 YYREEE (reference sequence). Libraries were prepared by immunoSEQ multiplex PCR; TCRdb keeps only in-frame clonotypes and omits some of them. The data contain 120,000 or so clones, about 89% of them seen just once; the ten biggest clones take up about 9.4%. This TCR was recovered from an adult in good health. The sample in question was peripheral blood, obtained on day 0 of AZD1222 vaccination. The V gene is TRBV5-4, the J gene TRBJ1-4; 7 bases map to TRBD1. The CDR3 sequence is CASSSGQINEKLFF. As DNA, the CDR3 is TGTGCCAGCAGCTCGGGACAGATTAATGAAAAACTGTTTTTT.